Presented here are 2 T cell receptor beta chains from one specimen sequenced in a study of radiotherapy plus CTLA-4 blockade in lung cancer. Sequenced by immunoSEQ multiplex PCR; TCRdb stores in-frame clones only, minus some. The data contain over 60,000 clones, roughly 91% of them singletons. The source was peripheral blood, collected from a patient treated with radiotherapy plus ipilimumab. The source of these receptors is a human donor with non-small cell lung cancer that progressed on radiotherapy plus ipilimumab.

CDR3 nucleotide sequence: TGCGCCAGCAGCTTCCAACGGAGGGATGGCTACACCTTC. Translated: CASSFQRRDGYTF. The chain couples TRBV5-1 to TRBJ1-2, with D uncertain. Trimming took off 2 bases at V and 6 bases at J, with 11 bases between the two ends. The CDR3 is 13 amino acids. CDR1 SGHRS and CDR2 YFSETQ come from the germline V gene.

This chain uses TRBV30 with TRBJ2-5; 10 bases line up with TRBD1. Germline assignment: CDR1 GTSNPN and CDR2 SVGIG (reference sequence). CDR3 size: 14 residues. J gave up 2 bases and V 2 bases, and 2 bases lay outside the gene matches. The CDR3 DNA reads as TGTGCCTGGAGTCGGACAGGGGGTCAAGAGACCCAGTACTTC. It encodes CAWSRTGGQETQYF.